This entry describes one T cell receptor beta chain. Its antigen is unidentified. The data were obtained in a study of T cell responses to AZD1222 COVID-19 vaccine. Findings of the study overall: Repertoire sampling was restricted to post-peak T cell response timepoints. Females made up more of the donors, who were largely white British, and clonal diversity may have come out too low. Researchers report vaccine-associated CD4 TCRs spanning spike, with dominance at 160-218 and 743-854.

The repertoire was sequenced with immunoSEQ multiplex PCR; TCRdb's copy has only in-frame clones and lacks some. Of 160,000 or so clones listed, around 90% are singletons. V lost 3 bases and J lost 10, with 13 bases in between. The CDR3 runs 13 residues. Germline V gene lookup returns CDR1 GTSNPN and CDR2 SVGIG (reference sequence). Material: peripheral blood, obtained on day 0 of MenACWY control vaccination. The chain joins TRBV30 to TRBJ1-6; maybe TRBD1 (5 bases). The sequence derives from an adult in good health. DNA of the CDR3: TGTGCCTGGAGCGCCGGCAGGGCCTCACCCCTCCACTTT. Translated: CAWSAGRASPLHF.